This T cell receptor beta chain was sequenced for a study of OX40 agonist ivuxolimab in advanced cancers. About the study: Patients received the agonistic anti-OX40 (CD134) antibody ivuxolimab. In this trial design, patients received ivuxolimab intravenously at 0.01 to 10 mg/kg every 2 weeks.

This clone was counted a few times. Its matching antigen is unknown. Whole-study findings and limits: At doses 0.1 to 3.0 mg/kg, CD4+ and CD8+ clones expanded.

Method: immunoSEQ multiplex PCR; TCRdb's copy keeps in-frame clones and lacks some. The sample has roughly 50,000 clones; about 88% are singletons. Blood got drawn at baseline, again on cycle 4 day 1, and then on cycle 7 day 1. The V gene's germline CDR1 is LNHDA and CDR2 SQIVND (reference sequence). V lost 1 base and J lost 1, with 4 bases in between. CDR3 length equals 13 residues. The input for sequencing was CD4+ or CD8+ T cells sorted from blood, taken in a trial of the OX40 agonist ivuxolimab. The sequence derives from an adult with an advanced solid tumor such as melanoma, head and neck, liver or kidney cancer. The chain combines TRBV19 with TRBJ1-1, with D uncertain. For the CDR3, the DNA is TGTGCCAGTAGTATAGGACAGAACACTGAAGCTTTCTTT. Residues: CASSIGQNTEAFF.